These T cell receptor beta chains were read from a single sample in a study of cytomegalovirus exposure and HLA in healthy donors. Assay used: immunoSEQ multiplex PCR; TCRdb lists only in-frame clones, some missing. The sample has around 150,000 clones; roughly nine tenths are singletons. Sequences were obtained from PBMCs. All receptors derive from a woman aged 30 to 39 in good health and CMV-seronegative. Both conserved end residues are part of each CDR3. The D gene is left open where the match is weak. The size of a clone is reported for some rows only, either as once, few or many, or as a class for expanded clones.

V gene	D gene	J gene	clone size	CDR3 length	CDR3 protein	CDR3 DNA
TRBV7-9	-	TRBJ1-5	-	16	CASSLAGSYSNQPQHF	TGTGCCAGCAGCTTAGCAGGGAGTTATAGCAATCAGCCCCAGCATTTT
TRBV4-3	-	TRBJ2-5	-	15	CASSRLLARQETQYF	TGCGCCAGCAGCCGGCTCCTAGCGAGACAAGAGACCCAGTACTTC
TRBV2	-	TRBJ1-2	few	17	CASSVFGRLFSADGYTF	TGTGCCAGCAGTGTGTTTGGTCGTCTCTTCTCAGCCGATGGCTACACCTTC
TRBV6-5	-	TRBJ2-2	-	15	CASSYSRANTGELFF	TGTGCCAGCAGTTACTCCAGGGCGAACACCGGGGAGCTGTTTTTT
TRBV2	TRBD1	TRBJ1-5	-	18	CASRSPFKGATEDQPQHF	TGTGCCAGCAGGAGCCCTTTTAAGGGGGCTACAGAGGATCAGCCCCAGCATTTT
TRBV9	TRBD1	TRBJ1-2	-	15	CASSAVRGHGYGYTF	TGTGCCAGCAGCGCCGTCAGGGGGCACGGCTATGGCTACACCTTC
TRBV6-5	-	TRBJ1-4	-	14	CASSYSGEGEKLFF	TGTGCCAGCAGTTACTCCGGGGAGGGAGAAAAACTGTTTTTT
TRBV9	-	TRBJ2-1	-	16	CASSVVSHLSNNEQFF	TGTGCCAGCAGCGTAGTTTCCCACCTGTCAAACAATGAGCAGTTCTTC
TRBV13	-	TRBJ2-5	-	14	CASSQLDSTETQYF	TGTGCCAGCAGCCAACTAGACAGTACAGAGACCCAGTACTTC
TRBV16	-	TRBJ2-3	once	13	CASSPTRADTQYF	TGTGCCAGCAGCCCAACTAGGGCAGATACGCAGTATTTT
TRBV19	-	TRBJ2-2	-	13	CASSSGMSGELFF	TGTGCCAGTAGTAGCGGGATGTCCGGGGAGCTGTTTTTT
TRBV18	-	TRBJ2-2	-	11	CASSPTGELFF	TGTGCCAGCTCACCCACCGGGGAGCTGTTTTTT
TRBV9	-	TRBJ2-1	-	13	CASSPSSYNEQFF	TGTGCCAGCAGCCCAAGCTCCTACAATGAGCAGTTCTTC
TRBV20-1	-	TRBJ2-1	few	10	CSAKYNEQFF	TGCAGTGCCAAATACAATGAGCAGTTCTTC
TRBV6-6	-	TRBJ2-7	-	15	CASSYSSGPGYEQYF	TGTGCCAGCAGTTACTCGAGTGGGCCGGGCTACGAGCAGTACTTC
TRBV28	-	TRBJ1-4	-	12	CASSPLRNLLFF	TGTGCCAGCAGTCCGCTGCGTAACCTTCTGTTTTTT
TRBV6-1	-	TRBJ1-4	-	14	CASRPQPSNEKLFF	TGTGCCAGCAGGCCACAGCCGTCTAATGAAAAACTGTTTTTT
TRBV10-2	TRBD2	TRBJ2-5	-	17	CASSDRASGGKRETQYF	TGCGCCAGCAGTGATCGGGCTAGCGGGGGAAAGCGAGAGACCCAGTACTTC
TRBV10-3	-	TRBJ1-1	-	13	CAISASRNTEAFF	TGTGCCATCAGTGCAAGCAGGAACACTGAAGCTTTCTTT
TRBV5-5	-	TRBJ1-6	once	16	CASSWRVGRGYSPLHF	TGTGCCAGCAGCTGGCGGGTCGGCAGGGGTTATTCACCCCTCCACTTT
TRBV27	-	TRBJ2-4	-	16	CASSFGGPRERNIQYF	TGTGCCAGCAGTTTTGGAGGGCCTCGAGAAAGGAACATTCAGTACTTC
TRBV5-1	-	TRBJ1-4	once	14	CASSFLAGNEKLFF	TGCGCCAGCAGCTTTCTTGCCGGTAATGAAAAACTGTTTTTT
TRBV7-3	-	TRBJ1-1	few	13	CASSLDRNTEAFF	TGTGCCAGCAGCTTAGACAGGAACACTGAAGCTTTCTTT
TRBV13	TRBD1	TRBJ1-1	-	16	CASSPGTGYGNTEAFF	TGTGCCAGCAGCCCCGGGACAGGGTATGGGAACACTGAAGCTTTCTTT
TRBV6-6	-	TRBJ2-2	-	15	CASRGVASGTGELFF	TGTGCCAGCAGGGGGGTCGCGTCGGGCACCGGGGAGCTGTTTTTT
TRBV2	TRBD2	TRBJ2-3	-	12	CAGSGEGDTQYF	TGTGCCGGCTCGGGGGAGGGAGATACGCAGTATTTT
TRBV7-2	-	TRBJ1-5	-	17	CASSLGWRGRSNQPQHF	TGTGCCAGCAGCTTAGGGTGGAGGGGCCGAAGCAATCAGCCCCAGCATTTT
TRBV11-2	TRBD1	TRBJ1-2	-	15	CASSFGTGGYYGYTF	TGTGCCAGCAGCTTTGGGACAGGGGGTTACTATGGCTACACCTTC
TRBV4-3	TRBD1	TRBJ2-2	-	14	CASSQVTGTGELFF	TGCGCCAGCAGCCAAGTGACAGGGACCGGGGAGCTGTTTTTT
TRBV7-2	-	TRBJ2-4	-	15	CASSPGASSRNIQYF	TGTGCCAGCAGCCCAGGGGCGAGTAGCCGGAACATTCAGTACTTC
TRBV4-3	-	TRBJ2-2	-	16	CASSQDTTSITGELFF	TGCGCCAGCAGCCAAGATACAACCTCGATAACCGGGGAGCTGTTTTTT
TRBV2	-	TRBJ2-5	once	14	CASSVAGSPETQYF	TGTGCCAGCAGTGTGGCAGGGAGTCCAGAGACCCAGTACTTC
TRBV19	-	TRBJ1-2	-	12	CASSPGNYGYTF	TGTGCCAGTAGTCCGGGGAACTATGGCTACACCTTC
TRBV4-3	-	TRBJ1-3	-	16	CASSQDFRVGGNTIYF	TGCGCCAGCAGCCAAGATTTTCGGGTGGGAGGAAACACCATATATTTT
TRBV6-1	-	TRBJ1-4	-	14	CASSEGVALVKLFF	TGTGCCAGCAGTGAAGGAGTCGCTTTAGTCAAACTGTTTTTT
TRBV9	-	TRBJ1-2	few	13	CASSVDPGYGYTF	TGTGCCAGCAGCGTAGATCCGGGCTATGGCTACACCTTC
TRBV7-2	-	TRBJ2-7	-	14	CASSLTGKWDEQYF	TGTGCCAGCAGCTTAACGGGGAAGTGGGACGAGCAGTACTTC
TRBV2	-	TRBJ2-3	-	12	CASGTLARTGYF	TGTGCCAGCGGGACCTTAGCGAGGACCGGATATTTT
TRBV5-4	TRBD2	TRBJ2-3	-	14	CASSLSGDTDTQYF	TGTGCCAGCAGCTTGAGCGGGGACACAGATACGCAGTATTTT
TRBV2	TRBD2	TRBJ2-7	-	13	CASIEGGGLEQYF	TGTGCCAGCATTGAGGGCGGGGGGCTGGAGCAGTACTTC
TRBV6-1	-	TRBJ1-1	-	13	CASSTRDNTEAFF	TGTGCCAGCAGCACCAGGGACAACACTGAAGCTTTCTTT
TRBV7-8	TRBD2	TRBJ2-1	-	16	CASSLIAGESYNEQFF	TGTGCCAGCAGCTTAATAGCGGGAGAGTCCTACAATGAGCAGTTCTTC
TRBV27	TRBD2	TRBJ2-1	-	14	CASSRGGRYNEQFF	TGTGCCAGCAGTCGGGGGGGTAGGTACAATGAGCAGTTCTTC
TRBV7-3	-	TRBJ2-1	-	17	CASSLTRKGDLYNEQFF	TGTGCCAGCAGCTTAACGCGGAAAGGGGATCTCTACAATGAGCAGTTCTTC
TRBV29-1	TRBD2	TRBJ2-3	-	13	CSVESGGADTQYF	TGCAGCGTTGAAAGCGGGGGGGCAGATACGCAGTATTTT
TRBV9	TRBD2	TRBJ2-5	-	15	CASSGSGGHQETQYF	TGTGCCAGCAGCGGGAGCGGGGGCCACCAAGAGACCCAGTACTTC